These 28 T cell receptor beta chains share one sample of origin, sequenced in a study of blood T cell repertoires in COVID-19. Libraries were prepared by immunoSEQ multiplex PCR; TCRdb keeps only in-frame clonotypes and omits some of them. The top ten hold roughly 2.4% of the sample, which has 200,000 or so clones, about 91% seen once. Sequencing was carried out using PBMCs or T cells enriched from blood (not recorded which). Receptors originate from a woman aged 40 to 50 with acute COVID-19.

J is TRBJ2-1 and V is TRBV18; 11 positions agree with TRBD2. CDR3 length: 15 residues. Trimming cost V 6 bases and J 5 bases; bases outside gene matches: 6. CDR1 is KGHSH and CDR2 is LQKENI in the germline V gene. CDR3: CASSTGLAANNEQFF. The CDR3 DNA follows: TGTGCCAGCTCGACGGGACTAGCGGCAAACAATGAGCAGTTCTTC.

The CDR3 protein is CASSPGTTRSYEQYV. CDR3 DNA: TGCGCCAGCAGCCCGGGGACTACCCGCTCCTACGAGCAGTACGTC. The J gene is TRBJ2-7, the V gene TRBV5-1; 7 bases match TRBD2. The CDR3 covers 15 residues. Unmatched junction bases numbered 7, after V lost 4 bases and J lost 0 bases. Germline CDR1 SGHRS, CDR2 YFSETQ.

This chain uses TRBV9 with TRBJ1-2; possible D gene TRBD1, 6 bases. The CDR3 loop spans 10 amino acids. Deletions cut 5 bases from V and 7 bases from J, with 6 bases between. From germline, CDR1 is SGDLS and CDR2 YYNGEE. CDR3 nucleotide sequence: TGTGCCAGCAGGGGGGCTGGCTACACCTTC. It encodes CASRGAGYTF.

This clone occurred a few times. V usage is TRBV5-1 and J usage is TRBJ1-2; 7 nucleotides match TRBD1. In germline, CDR1 is SGHRS, CDR2 YFSETQ. Unmatched junction bases numbered 4, after V lost 4 bases and J lost 4 bases. The CDR3 covers 13 residues. CDR3 DNA sequence: TGCGCCAGCAGCAGTGGGACAGTCTATGGCTACACCTTC. This translates into CASSSGTVYGYTF. The whole variable domain, remainder taken from reference TRBV5-1 and TRBJ1-2, is KAGVTQTPRYLIKTRGQQVTLSCSPISGHRSVSWYQQTPGQGLQFLFEYFSETQRNKGNFPGRFSGRQFSNSRSEMNVSTLELGDSALYLCASSSGTVYGYTFGSGTRLTVV.

V gene TRBV7-2 combines with J gene TRBJ1-1, with a possible D match to TRBD1 (6 bases). The CDR3 is made up of 14 amino acids. Trimming shortened V by 9 bases and J by 4 bases, and 18 bases separated the two germline ends. In germline, CDR1 is SGHTA, CDR2 FQGNSA. The chain's CDR3 is CASTGGRVFTEAFF. The CDR3 DNA reads TGTGCCAGTACGGGGGGCAGGGTATTCACTGAAGCTTTCTTT. Full variable domain (outside the CDR3, taken from reference TRBV7-2 and TRBJ1-1): GAGVSQSPSNKVTEKGKDVELRCDPISGHTALYWYRQSLGQGLEFLIYFQGNSAPDKSGLPSDRFSAERTGGSVSTLTIQRTQQEDSAVYLCASTGGRVFTEAFFGQGTRLTVV.

The chain employs TRBV5-6 and TRBJ2-5; 9 nucleotides line up with TRBD2. Trimming took 5 bases from V and 3 from J; bases not matched to a gene: 14. From germline, CDR1 is SGHDT and CDR2 YYEEEE. The CDR3 runs 17 residues. The chain's CDR3 is CASSTTGSGRRKETQYF. CDR3 nucleotides: TGTGCCAGCAGTACTACAGGGAGCGGGAGGAGGAAAGAGACCCAGTACTTC.

As to this clone: A junction end diverges from the germline sequence, so it may reflect a read error. This chain uses TRBV3-1 (or the pseudogene TRBV3-2) with TRBJ2-3; TRBD2 matches at 13 bases. The CDR3 consists of 13 residues. Germline values: CDR1 LGHDT, CDR2 YNNKEL (reference sequence). The CDR3 loop is CASSLQSGTSGNF. The CDR3 nucleotides are TGTGCCAGCAGCCTTCAGTCCGGGACTAGCGGGAATTTT.

The V and J genes are TRBV5-5 and TRBJ1-5; D is ambiguous. The germline V and J ends were trimmed by 4 bases and 0 bases, with 20 bases remaining between them. This CDR3 is 18 amino acids long. CDR1 and CDR2 (germline): SGHKS, YYEKEE (reference sequence). Here the CDR3 reads CASSQTPISMYSNQPQHF. CDR3 nucleotides: TGTGCCAGCAGCCAAACCCCTATATCGATGTATAGCAATCAGCCCCAGCATTTT.

The chain recombines TRBV5-4 with TRBJ2-7; 8 nucleotides match TRBD2. V dropped 3 bases and J dropped 4; count of bases not matched to a gene: 6. The length of the CDR3 is 14 residues. Per the germline V gene, CDR1 is SGHNT and CDR2 is YYREEE (reference sequence). CDR3 loop: CASSSGGDTYEQYF. DNA of the CDR3: TGTGCCAGCAGCTCGGGGGGGGACACTTACGAGCAGTACTTC.

The rearrangement uses TRBV4-3 and TRBJ2-5, with 10 bases identical to TRBD2. The V gene end was trimmed by 6 bases and the J gene end by 1 base; junction bases not matched to a gene: 8. In germline, CDR1 is LGHNA, CDR2 YSLEER. CDR3 length: 16 residues. CDR3 protein: CASSPKLAGTQETQYF. DNA of the CDR3: TGCGCCAGCAGTCCAAAACTAGCGGGGACCCAAGAGACCCAGTACTTC.

The V call is TRBV5-8, the J call TRBJ1-2; D not resolved. There are 13 residues in the CDR3. Trimming cost V 0 bases and J 8 bases, with 11 bases left between them. The germline V gene has CDR1 SGHTS and CDR2 YDEGEE. The CDR3 loop is CASSLVGEEGYTF. CDR3 DNA: TGTGCCAGCAGCTTGGTTGGTGAGGAAGGCTACACCTTC.

This clone was recorded once. The chain links TRBV7-8 to TRBJ2-5; the match to TRBD2 covers 10 bases. Per the germline V gene, CDR1 is SGHVS and CDR2 is FQNEAQ. Losses at the gene ends were 5 bases for V and 0 bases for J; bases not matched to a gene: 3. CDR3 size: 15 residues. The CDR3 sequence: CASSLSGGYQETQYF. Here the CDR3 DNA reads TGTGCCAGCAGCCTTAGCGGGGGGTACCAAGAGACCCAGTACTTC.

The chain is built from TRBV5-1 and TRBJ1-1; D possibly corresponds to TRBD1 (5 bases). Trimming removed 0 bases at V and 5 bases at J, with 11 bases between. The CDR3 consists of 14 residues. Germline CDR1 reads SGHRS; CDR2 reads YFSETQ. CDR3 residues: CASSLGGGGTEAFF. The DNA for the CDR3 is TGCGCCAGCAGCTTGGGCGGGGGAGGAACTGAAGCTTTCTTT.

This clone was counted once. The J gene is TRBJ1-2, the V gene TRBV6-5; 9 nucleotides align to TRBD1. CDR3 length: 15 amino acids. V shed 6 bases and J 1 base; nucleotides not matched to a gene: 6. Germline values: CDR1 MNHEY, CDR2 SVGAGI. CDR3 amino acids: CASRKTGGLNYGYTF. The CDR3 region has the DNA TGTGCCAGCAGGAAGACAGGGGGGCTTAACTATGGCTACACCTTC.

The rearrangement joins TRBV5-1 to TRBJ2-1; 11 nucleotides agree with TRBD2. This CDR3 spans 15 amino acids. J was trimmed by 7 bases and V by 1 base; bases with no gene match: 4. Germline V gene data show CDR1 as SGHRS and CDR2 as YFSETQ. The CDR3 nucleotides read TGCGCCAGCAGCTTGACTAGCGGGAGTTTGAATGAGCAGTTCTTC. This translates into CASSLTSGSLNEQFF.

This clone was seen a handful of times. The V and J genes are TRBV27 and TRBJ2-2, with TRBD1 identical over 10 bases. Losses at the gene ends were 6 bases for V and 6 bases for J; bases not matched to a gene: 7. Germline loops: CDR1 MNHEY, CDR2 SMNVEV (reference sequence). The CDR3 spans 15 residues. The CDR3 nucleotides are TGTGCCAGCAGACCAGGGACAGGGGTATCCGGGGAGCTGTTTTTT. Protein product: CASRPGTGVSGELFF.

The chain uses TRBV6-1 and TRBJ2-7, with a tentative D call TRBD1 (5 bases). The germline V and J ends were trimmed by 2 bases and 8 bases, with 13 bases remaining between them. Germline lookup yields CDR1 MNHNS and CDR2 SASEGT. CDR3 length equals 13 residues. CDR3 DNA: TGTGCCAGCAGTGAATCGATAGGGGATCAGCAGTACTTC. This gives the protein CASSESIGDQQYF.

The rearrangement links TRBV5-1 to TRBJ2-1, with D unresolved. Deletions cut 2 bases from V and 5 bases from J, with 8 bases between. The CDR3 consists of 13 residues. In germline, CDR1 is SGHRS, CDR2 YFSETQ. In nucleotides, the CDR3 is TGCGCCAGCAGCTTATCCAGAAACAATGAGCAGTTCTTC. Residues: CASSLSRNNEQFF.

J is TRBJ1-2 and V is TRBV18, with D perhaps TRBD1 (6 bases). CDR3 length equals 17 residues. The V and J ends lost 2 bases and 7 bases respectively, with 23 bases between them. The germline CDR1 and CDR2 sequences are KGHSH and LQKENI. CDR3 bases: TGTGCCAGCTCACCAAATGGGGGCGACACGACTACTGGTGGCTACACCTTC. Amino acid sequence: CASSPNGGDTTTGGYTF. Full variable domain (outside the CDR3, taken from reference TRBV18 and TRBJ1-2): NAGVMQNPRHLVRRRGQEARLRCSPMKGHSHVYWYRQLPEEGLKFMVYLQKENIIDESGMPKERFSAEFPKEGPSILRIQQVVRGDSAAYFCASSPNGGDTTTGGYTFGSGTRLTVV.

The chain uses TRBV7-8 and TRBJ1-1, with 7 bases fitting TRBD1. The V and J ends lost 5 bases and 5 bases, in that order; junction bases with no gene match: 8. The CDR3 has 14 amino acids. Germline V lookup: CDR1 SGHVS, CDR2 FQNEAQ. The CDR3, as DNA: TGTGCCAGCAGCATACAGGGGCCGGGAACTGAAGCTTTCTTT. It yields the protein CASSIQGPGTEAFF.

The chain recombines TRBV30 with TRBJ2-2; TRBD2 matches at 11 bases. The CDR3 extends over 14 amino acids. With 7 bases clipped from V and 6 bases from J, the junction kept 7 bases outside the gene matches. Germline V CDR1 and CDR2: GTSNPN, SVGIG (reference sequence). The CDR3 loop reads CASPRTSGPGELFF. In DNA form, the CDR3 reads TGTGCCTCTCCCCGGACTAGCGGGCCCGGGGAGCTGTTTTTT.

The chain joins TRBV2 to TRBJ1-2; D not certain. From germline, CDR1 is SNHLY and CDR2 FYNNEI. The CDR3 runs 12 residues. V was clipped by 4 bases and J by 2 bases, with 5 bases between them. The CDR3 sequence: CASSASNYGYTF. The CDR3 DNA follows: TGTGCCAGCAGTGCTTCCAACTATGGCTACACCTTC. The variable domain in full, completed from reference TRBV2 and TRBJ1-2, reads EPEVTQTPSHQVTQMGQEVILRCVPISNHLYFYWYRQILGQKVEFLVSFYNNEISEKSEIFDDQFSVERPDGSNFTLKIRSTKLEDSAMYFCASSASNYGYTFGSGTRLTVV.

This clone was seen only once. The chain uses TRBV13 and TRBJ1-1; unclear D gene. Trimming cost V 1 base and J 3 bases, with 6 bases left between them. Germline assignment: CDR1 PRHDT and CDR2 FYEKMQ (reference sequence). The CDR3 covers 13 residues. CDR3 sequence reads: CASSLVRDTEAFF. Written as DNA, the CDR3 is TGTGCCAGCAGCTTAGTGAGGGACACTGAAGCTTTCTTT.

The chain links TRBV4-2 to TRBJ2-1, with 7 positions matching TRBD2. V lost 0 bases to trimming and J lost 7 bases; unmatched junction nucleotides: 6. The CDR3 runs to 15 residues. Germline V lookup: CDR1 LGHNA, CDR2 YNFKEQ. The DNA of the CDR3 is TGTGCCAGCAGCCAAGAAGGCGGGGGAGGGAATGAGCAGTTCTTC. It specifies CASSQEGGGGNEQFF.

This chain joins TRBV6-5 and TRBJ1-4; 8 bases align to TRBD1. This CDR3 has 15 amino acids. Losses at the gene ends were 5 bases for V and 7 bases for J; bases not matched to a gene: 9. CDR1 and CDR2 (germline): MNHEY, SVGAGI. The CDR3 protein is CASSLGQGRGEKLFF. The CDR3 region has the DNA TGTGCCAGCAGTCTCGGACAGGGAAGAGGTGAAAAACTGTTTTTT.

The DNA for the CDR3 is TGTGCCAGCAGCTTTGCCCTACCTAGCGGCACCGGGGAGCTGTTTTTT. Protein: CASSFALPSGTGELFF. This chain connects TRBV7-9 to TRBJ2-2; TRBD2 matches 7 bases. Per the germline V gene, CDR1 is SEHNR and CDR2 is FQNEAQ (reference sequence). The CDR3 covers 16 residues. The V gene end was trimmed by 3 bases and the J gene end by 4 bases; junction bases not matched to a gene: 8.

This clone was counted once. The chain carries TRBV27 and TRBJ2-5; maybe TRBD2 (5 bases). Germline V CDR1 and CDR2: MNHEY, SMNVEV (reference sequence). Trimming took 3 bases from V and 5 from J, leaving 13 bases between them. CDR3 length: 14 amino acids. CDR3 protein: CASSFQRPGETQYF. The CDR3 region has the DNA TGTGCCAGCAGTTTCCAGAGACCGGGGGAGACCCAGTACTTC.

The chain has TRBV7-9 and TRBJ2-7; TRBD1 agrees at 9 bases. Germline lookup yields CDR1 SEHNR and CDR2 FQNEAQ (reference sequence). J lost 3 bases, V lost 1 base, and 1 base had no gene match. This CDR3 spans 14 amino acids. CDR3 loop: CASSLGDRDYEQYF. In DNA, the CDR3 is TGTGCCAGCAGCTTAGGGGACAGGGACTACGAGCAGTACTTC. Supplemented by reference TRBV7-9 and TRBJ2-7, the full variable domain reads DTGVSQNPRHKITKRGQNVTFRCDPISEHNRLYWYRQTLGQGPEFLTYFQNEAQLEKSRLLSDRFSAERPKGSFSTLEIQRTEQGDSAMYLCASSLGDRDYEQYFGPGTRLTVT.